The clone carrying this T cell receptor (beta chain) occurred once. This specimen comes from a study of T cell responses to AZD1222 COVID-19 vaccine. Produced via immunoSEQ multiplex PCR; TCRdb's table is partial and in-frame only. The table shows 95,000 to 100,000 clones, with roughly nine tenths occurring only once. Trimming shortened V by 2 bases and J by 0 bases, and 8 bases separated the two germline ends. The CDR3 is 16 amino acids. From germline, CDR1 is SGHDN and CDR2 FVKESK. This clonotype was sampled from an adult in good health. The V and J genes are TRBV14 and TRBJ2-6; D gene uncertain. This specimen was peripheral blood, taken on day 0 of AZD1222 vaccination. The CDR3 protein is CASSQPGNSGANVLTF. The CDR3 DNA reads as TGTGCCAGCAGCCAACCCGGCAACTCTGGGGCCAACGTCCTGACTTTC.